The 29 T cell receptor beta chains in this list originate from one sample, sequenced in a study of blood T cell repertoires in COVID-19. The repertoire was sequenced with immunoSEQ multiplex PCR; TCRdb's copy has only in-frame clones and lacks some. The sample contains around 270,000 clones, around nine tenths of which appear only once. Source material: peripheral blood. These receptors originate from a middle-aged man who had recovered from COVID-19.

This chain uses TRBV5-8 with TRBJ2-1; 12 bases line up with TRBD2. CDR3 size: 17 residues. Germline V CDR1 and CDR2: SGHTS, YDEGEE. Losses at the gene ends were 4 bases for V and 8 bases for J; bases not matched to a gene: 13. The CDR3: CASSPGLAGIGRHEQFF. The CDR3 DNA reads TGTGCCAGCAGCCCGGGACTAGCGGGTATAGGGAGGCATGAGCAGTTCTTC.

The V call is TRBV6-1, the J call TRBJ2-3; 7 nucleotides agree with TRBD2. CDR3 size: 14 residues. Trimming at V came to 2 bases and at J to 6 bases, leaving 5 bases not matched to a gene. Germline loops: CDR1 MNHNS, CDR2 SASEGT. This CDR3 reads CASSETAGRDTQYF. The CDR3 DNA follows: TGTGCCAGCAGTGAAACAGCGGGGCGGGATACGCAGTATTTT.

V gene TRBV12-3 or TRBV12-4 combines with J gene TRBJ1-1; D gene ambiguous. CDR3 size: 11 residues. Trimming shortened V by 5 bases and J by 6 bases, and 7 bases separated the two germline ends. The CDR3 sequence is CASSPFSEAFF. The CDR3 DNA follows: TGTGCCAGCAGTCCCTTCTCTGAAGCTTTCTTT.

The gene calls are TRBV15 and TRBJ2-7; TRBD2 aligns across 9 bases. The junction had 12 bases not matched to a gene; V was cut back by 3 bases and J by 3 bases. Germline loops: CDR1 LNHNV, CDR2 YYDKDF (reference sequence). The CDR3 runs 17 residues. The CDR3 loop is CATSRDRYSGSIYEQYF. The CDR3 DNA reads TGTGCCACCAGCAGGGACAGATATAGCGGGAGTATCTACGAGCAGTACTTC.

CDR3 coding DNA: TGTGCCAGCACCCGGGGTGACACAGATACGCAGTATTTT. Amino acid sequence: CASTRGDTDTQYF. The chain employs TRBV7-9 and TRBJ2-3; D perhaps matches TRBD2 (5 bases). CDR1 and CDR2 from the germline V gene are SEHNR and FQNEAQ (reference sequence). Deletions cut 7 bases from V and 2 bases from J, with 10 bases between. The CDR3 totals 13 residues.

The chain is built from TRBV6-2 or TRBV6-3 and TRBJ1-1, with D possibly being TRBD1 (5 bases). The V gene's germline CDR1 is MNHEY and CDR2 SVGEGT. V lost 6 bases, J lost 11 bases, and 16 bases lay in between. The CDR3 consists of 12 residues. The CDR3 nucleotides are TGTGCCAGCAGCCCTGGGACTTCAAAGGCTTTCTTT. Its translation is CASSPGTSKAFF.

The table lists this clone with a count of one. The J gene is TRBJ2-7, the V gene TRBV9; a possible D gene is TRBD1 (5 bases). Trimming removed 0 bases at V and 5 bases at J, with 12 bases between. This CDR3 region has 14 residues. Germline loops: CDR1 SGDLS, CDR2 YYNGEE. This CDR3 reads CASSVARVGNEQYF. The CDR3 nucleotides are TGTGCCAGCAGCGTAGCCAGGGTTGGAAACGAGCAGTACTTC.

V and J are TRBV6-2 or TRBV6-3 and TRBJ1-6; D is possibly TRBD1 (6 bases). The V and J ends lost 2 bases and 2 bases respectively, with 13 bases between them. This CDR3 comprises 17 residues. The V gene's germline CDR1 is MNHEY and CDR2 SVGEGT. The DNA for the CDR3 is TGTGCCAGCAGTTACCCCCCCAGGGGCACCTATAATTCACCCCTCCACTTT. Protein: CASSYPPRGTYNSPLHF.

The chain is built from TRBV9 and TRBJ2-3; 14 bases fit TRBD2. Losses at the gene ends were 4 bases for V and 5 bases for J; bases not matched to a gene: 6. Germline-derived CDR1 and CDR2 are SGDLS and YYNGEE. The CDR3 consists of 16 residues. The CDR3 reads CASSPRLAGGQDTQYF. The CDR3 region has the DNA TGTGCCAGCAGCCCCCGACTAGCGGGAGGGCAAGATACGCAGTATTTT.

This clone was seen a single time. This chain joins TRBV25-1 and TRBJ1-1; D gene uncertain. This CDR3 has 13 amino acids. CDR1 and CDR2 (germline): MGHDK, SYGVNS. Trimming removed 2 bases from V and 2 bases from J, with 6 bases in between. CDR3 loop: CASSETANTEAFF. The CDR3 coding sequence is TGTGCCAGCAGTGAAACAGCTAACACTGAAGCTTTCTTT. Full variable domain (rest looked up from reference TRBV25-1 and TRBJ1-1): EADIYQTPRYLVIGTGKKITLECSQTMGHDKMYWYQQDPGMELHLIHYSYGVNSTEKGDLSSESTVSRIRTEHFPLTLESARPSHTSQYLCASSETANTEAFFGQGTRLTVV.

The chain employs TRBV5-1 and TRBJ2-1; D perhaps matches TRBD2 (6 bases). The germline CDR1 and CDR2 sequences are SGHRS and YFSETQ. The CDR3 runs to 11 residues. V was clipped by 4 bases and J by 9 bases, with 8 bases between them. CDR3 DNA sequence: TGCGCCAGCAGCAGGACTACTGAGCAGTTCTTC. Protein product: CASSRTTEQFF.

This clone appeared a single time. CDR3 in amino acids: CASSLEAGVGNQPQHF. CDR3 nucleotide sequence: TGTGCCAGCAGCTTAGAGGCAGGGGTTGGCAATCAGCCCCAGCATTTT. This chain links TRBV7-8 with TRBJ1-5, with D perhaps TRBD1 (6 bases). Trimming cost V 1 base and J 2 bases, with 12 bases left between them. Germline V gives CDR1 SGHVS, CDR2 FQNEAQ. The CDR3 consists of 16 residues.

The chain carries TRBV11-3 and TRBJ2-2, with 7 bases aligning to TRBD1. Per the germline V gene, CDR1 is SGHNT and CDR2 is YENEEA. There are 14 residues in the CDR3. V lost 5 bases, J lost 2 bases, and 2 bases stayed unmatched. CDR3 nucleotides: TGTGCCAGCAGCCACAGGGGTAACACCGGGGAGCTGTTTTTT. Encoded protein: CASSHRGNTGELFF.

The chain uses TRBV9 and TRBJ1-1, with D maybe TRBD1 (6 bases). The germline CDR1 and CDR2 sequences are SGDLS and YYNGEE. V gave up 10 bases and J gave up 6 bases, with 16 bases separating them. This CDR3 has 12 amino acids. CDR3 protein: CAGREGVPEAFF. The CDR3 bases are TGTGCCGGTCGTGAGGGGGTACCTGAAGCTTTCTTT.

The rearrangement links TRBV7-8 to TRBJ2-1; TRBD2 matches at 13 bases. Germline CDR1 reads SGHVS; CDR2 reads FQNEAQ. The CDR3 consists of 16 residues. Trimming at V came to 5 bases and at J to 9 bases, leaving 10 bases not matched to a gene. The CDR3 DNA follows: TGTGCCAGCAGCGATCGACTAGCGGGGGGCCGCGGTGAGCAGTTCTTC. This encodes CASSDRLAGGRGEQFF.

The chain employs TRBV5-4 and TRBJ1-1, with 8 bases fitting TRBD1. Germline assignment: CDR1 SGHNT and CDR2 YYREEE (reference sequence). CDR3 length equals 15 residues. The J segment lost 7 bases and the V segment lost 0 bases, leaving 8 bases of the junction unmatched. The CDR3 sequence is CASSLGGRGLGEAFF. The CDR3 DNA reads as TGTGCCAGCAGCTTGGGTGGCAGGGGGCTGGGTGAAGCTTTCTTT.

The genes are TRBV7-2 and TRBJ2-7; TRBD2 might be the D (6 bases). The length of the CDR3 is 15 residues. Germline lookup yields CDR1 SGHTA and CDR2 FQGNSA. V shed 7 bases and J shed 2 bases, with 18 bases lying between them. The CDR3 nucleotides are TGTGCCAGCATGTATGTGGGGGGAGGCCCCTACGAGCAGTACTTC. This encodes CASMYVGGGPYEQYF.

V gene TRBV6-6 combines with J gene TRBJ2-5; D remains unclear. Germline lookup yields CDR1 MNHNY and CDR2 SVGAGI (reference sequence). The CDR3 has 11 amino acids. Trimming removed 5 bases at V and 11 bases at J, with 12 bases between. The DNA of the CDR3 is TGTGCCAGCAGTCCCACTTCGTTTCAGTACTTC. This encodes CASSPTSFQYF.

The chain is built from TRBV6-2 or TRBV6-3 and TRBJ2-1; 10 bases fit TRBD2. The CDR3 consists of 16 residues. Germline assignment: CDR1 MNHEY and CDR2 SVGEGT. V dropped 4 bases and J dropped 5; count of bases not matched to a gene: 8. CDR3 protein: CASSWLAGAVDNEQFF. In DNA form, the CDR3 reads TGTGCCAGCAGTTGGCTAGCGGGAGCGGTCGACAATGAGCAGTTCTTC.

The chain employs TRBV29-1 and TRBJ1-2; perhaps TRBD1 as D (5 bases). With 4 bases removed from V and 7 bases from J, the gap between germline ends came to 13 bases. Germline V gene sequence: CDR1 SQVTM, CDR2 ANQGSEA. This CDR3 region has 12 residues. The CDR3 sequence: CSVAWGGSGYTF. The DNA of the CDR3 is TGCAGCGTTGCCTGGGGGGGTAGTGGCTACACCTTC.

This clone was observed a handful of times. The chain uses TRBV28 and TRBJ1-4; D call uncertain. The germline V and J ends were trimmed by 6 bases and 2 bases, with 7 bases remaining between them. Looked up from germline, CDR1 is MDHEN and CDR2 is SYDVKM. The length of the CDR3 is 13 residues. DNA of the CDR3: TGTGCCAGCAGCCCTGTTACTAATGAAAAACTGTTTTTT. Protein: CASSPVTNEKLFF.

Worth noting for this clone: Being one base from a much bigger clone, this may be a read error. The rearrangement links TRBV7-9 to TRBJ1-1; 8 bases line up with TRBD1. The CDR3 contains 13 residues. The J segment lost 3 bases and the V segment lost 4 bases, leaving 1 base of the junction unmatched. Germline assignment: CDR1 SEHNR and CDR2 FQNEAQ (reference sequence). This CDR3 is CASSYRGDTEAFF. Here the CDR3 DNA reads TGTGCCAGCAGCTACAGGGGGGACACTGAAGCTTTCTTT. Based on the CDR3 plus reference TRBV7-9 and TRBJ1-1, the full variable domain is DTGVSQNPRHKITKRGQNVTFRCDPISEHNRLYWYRQTLGQGPEFLTYFQNEAQLEKSRLLSDRFSAERPKGSFSTLEIQRTEQGDSAMYLCASSYRGDTEAFFGQGTRLTVV.

J is TRBJ1-2 and V is TRBV5-6; a weak D match, TRBD1 (5 bases). The germline gives CDR1 SGHDT, CDR2 YYEEEE. This CDR3 contains 15 residues. V shed 4 bases and J shed 0 bases, with 13 bases lying between them. The chain's CDR3 is CASSPDSATNYGYTF. As DNA, the CDR3 is TGTGCCAGCAGCCCCGACAGCGCCACTAACTATGGCTACACCTTC.

The genes are TRBV21-1 and TRBJ1-2; the D segment call TRBD1 is taken from the table without a DNA check. TRBV21-1 is marked as a pseudogene. The CDR3 sequence is 13 residues long. The CDR3 DNA reads TGTGCCAGCAGCAACGGACAGGGGGGTGGCTACACCTTC. It is translated as CASSNGQGGGYTF.

V usage is TRBV30 and J usage is TRBJ1-5; 8 bases are a match to TRBD1. The CDR3 spans 14 residues. Trimming took 0 bases from V and 7 from J; bases not matched to a gene: 5. Looked up from germline, CDR1 is GTSNPN and CDR2 is SVGIG (reference sequence). The CDR3 sequence is CAWSVAGGRQPQHF. The DNA for the CDR3 is TGTGCCTGGAGTGTAGCAGGGGGCAGACAGCCCCAGCATTTT.

V gene TRBV10-3 combines with J gene TRBJ2-7; no clear D. Trimming took 2 bases from V and 3 from J, leaving 8 bases between them. The CDR3 is 13 amino acids. From germline, CDR1 is ENHRY and CDR2 SYGVKD. CDR3 region: CAISEGPIYEQYF. The CDR3 coding sequence is TGTGCCATCAGTGAGGGGCCGATCTACGAGCAGTACTTC.

The genes are TRBV3-1 (or the pseudogene TRBV3-2) and TRBJ1-2, with TRBD1 matching over 7 bases. The CDR3 consists of 15 residues. V shed 3 bases, J shed 5 bases, and the junction held 9 bases outside the gene matches. CDR1 and CDR2 (germline): LGHDT, YNNKEL (reference sequence). The CDR3 loop reads CASSHRQGRPYGYTF. DNA for the CDR3: TGTGCCAGCAGCCACCGACAGGGTCGACCTTATGGCTACACCTTC.

Regarding this clone: The sample has other DNA sequences that encode this CDR3 too. The chain carries TRBV6-5 and TRBJ2-7, with D perhaps TRBD1 (5 bases). CDR1 is MNHEY, CDR2 SVGAGI, per germline. This CDR3 has 13 amino acids. Trimming shortened V by 4 bases and J by 3 bases, and 10 bases separated the two germline ends. The CDR3 is CASSSGQGYEQYF. Written as DNA, the CDR3 is TGTGCCAGCAGTTCTGGGCAGGGCTACGAGCAGTACTTC.

The J gene is TRBJ2-5, the V gene TRBV5-5; maybe TRBD1 (6 bases). V was clipped by 4 bases and J by 5 bases, with 9 bases between them. Germline V gene sequence: CDR1 SGHKS, CDR2 YYEKEE (reference sequence). This CDR3 is built from 12 residues. The CDR3 coding sequence is TGTGCCAGCAGCCCAGGACAGGAGACCCAGTACTTC. Protein: CASSPGQETQYF.